This T cell receptor beta chain was identified in a study of long-term antiretroviral therapy in people with HIV. Per donor, at least one pre-ART and at least two post-ART PBMC samples were obtained. The study used samples holding about 0.95-10 million cryopreserved PBMC before DNA extraction. Details on this clone: Its target is unknown.

Trimming took 4 bases from V and 0 from J, leaving 11 bases between them. CDR1 and CDR2 (germline): SGHRS, YFSETQ. The CDR3 runs to 14 residues. Study-wide results and limits: Unavailable data included ART adherence, viral resistance and therapy changes (switches in treatment). Regardless of time point, clones expanded before ART dominated the repertoire.

Version v3.0 of the immunoSEQ assay was performed at survey level. Assay: immunoSEQ multiplex PCR; the TCRdb copy retains only in-frame clones and omits some. There are some 25,000 clones in the sample; around 82% occur only once, and 5.1% lies in the top ten. The chain uses TRBV5-1 and TRBJ2-7; weak D call: TRBD2 (5 bases). The receptor's source is a man younger than 35 with HIV. The specimen was unsorted PBMCs, collected 3 years after starting antiretroviral therapy. The CDR3 sequence: CASSPEVPSYEQYF. The DNA of the CDR3 is TGCGCCAGCAGCCCGGAGGTCCCCTCCTACGAGCAGTACTTC.